The clone carrying this T cell receptor (beta chain) was recorded at least ten times. This sample is drawn from a study of T-cell reconstitution after alpha-beta-depleted transplantation in children. Per germline, CDR1 KGHDR and CDR2 SFDVKD. V lost 3 bases to trimming and J lost 5 bases, with 10 bases between them. This CDR3 is built from 13 residues. Preparing the TCRbeta library involved the use of unique molecular identifiers. TCRdb re-derived calls from the PCR reads in MiXCR, one entry per CDR3 protein. The sample carries around 96,000 distinct CDR3 sequences, 12% recorded once. The TCR originated in a human donor who donated a stem cell graft to a child with inherited bone marrow failure. The genes are TRBV24-1 and TRBJ2-7; TRBD1 or TRBD2 may be the D gene (6 bases each). Sequencing used PBMCs from the stem cell graft donor, obtained from the stem cell graft. This CDR3 reads CATSDLGGDEQYF. As DNA, the CDR3 is TGTGCCACCAGTGATCTGGGGGGCGACGAGCAGTACTTC.